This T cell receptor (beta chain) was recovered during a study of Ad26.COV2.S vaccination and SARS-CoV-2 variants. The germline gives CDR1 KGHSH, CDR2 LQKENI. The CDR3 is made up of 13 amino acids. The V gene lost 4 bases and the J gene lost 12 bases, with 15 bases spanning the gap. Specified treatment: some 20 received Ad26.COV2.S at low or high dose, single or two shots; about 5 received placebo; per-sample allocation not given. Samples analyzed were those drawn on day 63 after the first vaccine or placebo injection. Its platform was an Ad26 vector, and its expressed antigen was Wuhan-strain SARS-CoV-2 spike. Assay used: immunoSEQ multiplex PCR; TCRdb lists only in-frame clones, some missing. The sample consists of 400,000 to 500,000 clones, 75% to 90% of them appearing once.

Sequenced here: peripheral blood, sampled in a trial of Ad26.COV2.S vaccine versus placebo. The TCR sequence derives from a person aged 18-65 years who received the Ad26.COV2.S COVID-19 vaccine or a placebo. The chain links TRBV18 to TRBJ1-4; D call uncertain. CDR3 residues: CASSREGPSELFF. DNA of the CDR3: TGTGCCAGCTCACGCGAAGGGCCGAGTGAACTGTTTTTT.